This T cell receptor beta chain was observed in a study of cytomegalovirus exposure and HLA in healthy donors. Study observations and caveats: Despite most TCR sequences being rare, some public TCRs occurred in many donors.

Researchers ran the PCR with 60 Vbeta and 13 Jbeta primers. The data were produced by immunoSEQ multiplex PCR, yet TCRdb's version contains in-frame clones alone and is incomplete. The sample lists roughly 180,000 clones, around 80% occurring once. The CDR3 length is 14 residues. Germline CDR1 is LGHNT and CDR2 is FRNRAP. Between the trimmed V and J ends, which lost 5 bases and 5 bases, there was a span of 16 bases. On this clone itself: Its antigen is undetermined.

Source material: PBMCs. V gene TRBV12-5 combines with J gene TRBJ2-7; D possibly corresponds to TRBD2 (5 bases). The receptor comes from a girl aged 5-17 years in good health and CMV-seropositive. CDR3 in amino acids: CASGAGRPGDEQYF. CDR3 bases: TGTGCTAGTGGTGCGGGCCGCCCTGGGGACGAGCAGTACTTC.